The 27 T cell receptor beta chains presented below share a single source sample, sequenced in a study of T cell repertoires in cytomegalovirus infection. Each CDR3 protein is one row after TCRdb ran MiXCR on the reads. The sample carries roughly 250,000 distinct CDR3 sequences, about 12% recorded once. The sample was PBMCs. The receptors derive from a human donor in good health (CMV status not recorded). Some clones in this sample may be carry-over from other donors' samples.

This clonotype has just a few counts. V usage is TRBV24-1 and J usage is TRBJ2-1, with D perhaps matching TRBD2 (5 bases). The CDR3 totals 13 residues. The V and J ends lost 10 bases and 10 bases respectively, with 19 bases between them. Germline V gene data show CDR1 as KGHDR and CDR2 as SFDVKD. The CDR3 bases are TGTGCCACTTCGGGGTTTTCCGGGCAAGAGCAGTTCTTC. Translation gives CATSGFSGQEQFF.

This clonotype was found a few times. The genes are TRBV7-2 and TRBJ2-5, with 16 bases lining up with TRBD2. Looked up from germline, CDR1 is SGHTA and CDR2 is FQGNSA. This CDR3 is 17 amino acids long. The J segment lost 5 bases and the V segment lost 5 bases, leaving 8 bases of the junction unmatched. As DNA, the CDR3 is TGTGCCAGCAGCACGGGACTAGCGGGAGGGCAAGGCGAGACCCAGTACTTC. This codes for CASSTGLAGGQGETQYF.

The table lists this clonotype with many counts. This chain links TRBV7-2 with TRBJ1-1; D uncertain. Per germline, CDR1 SGHTA and CDR2 FQGNSA. The V and J ends lost 2 bases and 3 bases respectively, with 13 bases between them. This CDR3 comprises 15 residues. Here the CDR3 reads CASSLRVGGYTEAFF. The DNA of the CDR3 is TGTGCCAGCAGCTTACGGGTAGGAGGGTACACTGAAGCTTTCTTT.

This rearrangement joins TRBV29-1 to TRBJ2-3; 12 nucleotides agree with TRBD2. V dropped 6 bases and J dropped 4; count of bases not matched to a gene: 5. CDR3 length: 14 residues. The V gene's germline CDR1 is SQVTM and CDR2 ANQGSEA. CDR3 in amino acids: CSVAGTSGPDTQYF. DNA of the CDR3: TGCAGCGTAGCCGGGACTAGCGGGCCAGATACGCAGTATTTT.

This clonotype has at least ten counts. The rearrangement joins TRBV7-2 to TRBJ2-7; no clear D gene. Per the germline V gene, CDR1 is SGHTA and CDR2 is FQGNSA. Trimming removed 5 bases from V and 4 bases from J, with 18 bases in between. The CDR3 consists of 15 residues. This CDR3 reads CASSRNTQMPYEQYF. The CDR3 DNA sequence: TGTGCCAGCAGCCGAAATACGCAGATGCCTTACGAGCAGTACTTC.

This clonotype was observed at least ten times. The rearrangement joins TRBV20-1 to TRBJ1-4; maybe TRBD1 (6 bases). The germline V and J ends were trimmed by 1 base and 7 bases, with 13 bases remaining between them. The CDR3 loop spans 14 amino acids. Germline values: CDR1 DFQATT, CDR2 SNEGSKA (reference sequence). CDR3 sequence: CSARVGGPPEKLFF. The CDR3 nucleotides read TGCAGTGCTAGAGTGGGGGGGCCCCCTGAAAAACTGTTTTTT.

There are many counts of this clonotype. The V call is TRBV19, the J call TRBJ2-4; 7 bases line up with TRBD1. This CDR3 is 16 amino acids long. The V gene end was trimmed by 6 bases and the J gene end by 1 base; junction bases not matched to a gene: 9. The germline V gene encodes CDR1 LNHDA and CDR2 SQIVND (reference sequence). CDR3 loop: CASSSPRGTAKNIQYF. In DNA form, the CDR3 reads TGTGCCAGTAGCTCACCCAGGGGGACGGCCAAAAACATTCAGTACTTC. The complete variable domain, with remaining parts taken from reference TRBV19 and TRBJ2-4, reads DGGITQSPKYLFRKEGQNVTLSCEQNLNHDAMYWYRQDPGQGLRLIYYSQIVNDFQKGDIAEGYSVSREKKESFPLTVTSAQKNPTAFYLCASSSPRGTAKNIQYFGAGTRLSVL.

This clonotype was detected many times. The rearrangement links TRBV5-1 to TRBJ2-3, with TRBD2 identical over 14 bases. The germline gives CDR1 SGHRS, CDR2 YFSETQ. After removal of 7 bases from V and 2 bases from J, the junction contained 9 bases not matched to a gene. The CDR3 covers 17 residues. The CDR3 DNA reads as TGCGCCAGCTTTGGGACTAGCGGGGGTTATATCACAGATACGCAGTATTTT. Translated: CASFGTSGGYITDTQYF. The complete variable domain, with remaining parts taken from reference TRBV5-1 and TRBJ2-3, reads KAGVTQTPRYLIKTRGQQVTLSCSPISGHRSVSWYQQTPGQGLQFLFEYFSETQRNKGNFPGRFSGRQFSNSRSEMNVSTLELGDSALYLCASFGTSGGYITDTQYFGPGTRLTVL.

This clonotype has just a few counts. The chain carries TRBV4-3 and TRBJ1-1; possible D gene TRBD1, 5 bases. The CDR3 is made up of 15 amino acids. V was pared by 3 bases and J by 0 bases, with 11 bases between. The germline CDR1 and CDR2 sequences are LGHNA and YSLEER. CDR3 sequence reads: CASSHSLTVNTEAFF. DNA for the CDR3: TGCGCCAGCAGCCACTCGCTGACAGTGAACACTGAAGCTTTCTTT.

This clonotype was seen many times. The V gene is TRBV28, the J gene TRBJ1-5; D remains unclear. The length of the CDR3 is 14 residues. The V end was cut by 5 bases, the J end by 0 bases, with 8 bases between. CDR1 and CDR2 (germline): MDHEN, SYDVKM. The CDR3 sequence is CASSVTPSNQPQHF. CDR3 coding DNA: TGTGCCAGCAGTGTCACACCTAGCAATCAGCCCCAGCATTTT.

This clonotype was found many times. The chain recombines TRBV7-2 with TRBJ1-6; D perhaps matches TRBD1 (5 bases). CDR1 is SGHTA, CDR2 FQGNSA, per germline. The germline V and J ends were trimmed by 6 bases and 7 bases, with 16 bases remaining between them. The CDR3 contains 15 residues. The CDR3 spells CASSKQAGLNSPLHF. The CDR3 DNA is TGTGCCAGCAGTAAACAGGCAGGATTAAATTCACCCCTCCACTTT.

The chain carries TRBV20-1 and TRBJ2-3; 10 bases agree with TRBD2. Germline V gene lookup returns CDR1 DFQATT and CDR2 SNEGSKA (reference sequence). The CDR3 is made up of 14 amino acids. With V trimmed by 5 bases and J by 7 bases, 9 bases remained unmatched. The CDR3 DNA is TGCAGTGCTCCGCAAGCGGGGGGGCGGTATACGCAGTATTTT. Its translation: CSAPQAGGRYTQYF.

V and J are TRBV12-3 or TRBV12-4 and TRBJ1-1, with D tentatively TRBD1 (5 bases). This CDR3 is 15 amino acids long. V was shortened by 6 bases and J by 5 bases, with 19 bases between the two germline ends. This CDR3 is CASRPPGGGGTEAFF. CDR3 bases: TGTGCCAGCAGGCCCCCGGGGGGGGGAGGGACTGAAGCTTTCTTT.

This clonotype was counted ten times or more. This chain uses TRBV7-2 with TRBJ2-5; possible D gene TRBD2, 5 bases. The germline CDR1 and CDR2 sequences are SGHTA and FQGNSA. The length of the CDR3 is 13 residues. V shed 4 bases and J shed 3 bases, with 9 bases lying between them. The CDR3 DNA follows: TGTGCCAGCAGCTGGACTGGCGAAGAGACCCAGTACTTC. Encoded protein: CASSWTGEETQYF. Filled out from reference TRBV7-2 and TRBJ2-5, the complete variable domain reads GAGVSQSPSNKVTEKGKDVELRCDPISGHTALYWYRQSLGQGLEFLIYFQGNSAPDKSGLPSDRFSAERTGGSVSTLTIQRTQQEDSAVYLCASSWTGEETQYFGPGTRLLVL.

The CDR3 DNA is TGCGCCAGCAGCTTTACACCTTTGGGAGACACTGAAGCTTTCTTT. Its translation: CASSFTPLGDTEAFF. This rearrangement joins TRBV5-1 to TRBJ1-1; no clear D gene. The germline gives CDR1 SGHRS, CDR2 YFSETQ. Trimming removed 2 bases at V and 3 bases at J, with 14 bases between. This CDR3 is 15 amino acids long.

This clonotype was observed at least ten times. The chain employs TRBV6-1 and TRBJ2-4; TRBD1 matches at 9 bases. The CDR3 loop spans 14 amino acids. Germline lookup yields CDR1 MNHNS and CDR2 SASEGT. V lost 6 bases and J lost 4; bases outside the gene matches: 4. The DNA for the CDR3 is TGTGCCAGCAGCCGGGACAGGGCAAAAAACATTCAGTACTTC. It specifies CASSRDRAKNIQYF.

This clonotype was seen at least ten times. V gene TRBV7-2 combines with J gene TRBJ1-5, with D unclear. Per the germline V gene, CDR1 is SGHTA and CDR2 is FQGNSA. The CDR3 has 14 amino acids. V dropped 1 base and J dropped 4 bases, with 8 bases sitting between them. For the CDR3, the DNA is TGTGCCAGCAGCTTAGGACCCAAAAATCAGCCCCAGCATTTT. It is translated as CASSLGPKNQPQHF.

This clonotype was counted a few times. This chain links TRBV7-2 with TRBJ2-2; D is perhaps TRBD1 or TRBD2 (5 bases each). Germline V gives CDR1 SGHTA, CDR2 FQGNSA. This CDR3 contains 15 residues. V lost 1 base to trimming and J lost 0 bases, with 6 bases between them. DNA of the CDR3: TGTGCCAGCAGCTTAGTGGGGGCGAACACCGGGGAGCTGTTTTTT. Protein product: CASSLVGANTGELFF.

This chain connects TRBV6-1 to TRBJ2-1, with 11 bases that match TRBD2. The germline gives CDR1 MNHNS, CDR2 SASEGT. CDR3 size: 19 residues. Trimming cost V 2 bases and J 0 bases; bases outside gene matches: 9. CDR3 nucleotides: TGTGCCAGCAGTGAAAGGGCTAGCGGGAGGATCAGCTCCTACAATGAGCAGTTCTTC. This sequence encodes CASSERASGRISSYNEQFF.

This clonotype occurred many times. The V call is TRBV4-2, the J call TRBJ2-7; 9 bases fit TRBD2. Germline trimming cut 0 bases from V and 0 bases from J; bases unmatched to any gene: 9. Germline CDR1 and CDR2: LGHNA and YNFKEQ. The CDR3 loop spans 18 amino acids. The CDR3 sequence is CASSQEREGSGFSYEQYF. The CDR3 DNA reads TGTGCCAGCAGCCAAGAGCGGGAGGGTAGCGGGTTCTCCTACGAGCAGTACTTC.

This clonotype was found many times. J is TRBJ2-1 and V is TRBV19, with D possibly TRBD2 on 7 matching bases. The CDR3 is 17 residues long. Looked up from germline, CDR1 is LNHDA and CDR2 is SQIVND (reference sequence). Trimming took 0 bases from V and 4 from J, leaving 16 bases between them. In DNA form, the CDR3 reads TGTGCCAGTAGTATAGATCTGGGGGGGCGTGGATACAATGAGCAGTTCTTC. The encoded protein is CASSIDLGGRGYNEQFF. Full variable domain (outside the CDR3, taken from reference TRBV19 and TRBJ2-1): DGGITQSPKYLFRKEGQNVTLSCEQNLNHDAMYWYRQDPGQGLRLIYYSQIVNDFQKGDIAEGYSVSREKKESFPLTVTSAQKNPTAFYLCASSIDLGGRGYNEQFFGPGTRLTVL.

This chain joins TRBV3-1 and TRBJ1-2, with a weak D call TRBD1 (5 bases). Trimming stripped 0 bases from V and 8 bases from J, with 13 bases between. This CDR3 comprises 14 residues. Germline V CDR1 and CDR2: LGHDT, YNNKEL (reference sequence). CDR3 sequence (DNA): TGTGCCAGCAGCCAAGAGGCAGGGAGAGACGGCTACACCTTC. Translation gives CASSQEAGRDGYTF.

This clonotype was seen ten or more times. This rearrangement joins TRBV28 to TRBJ2-7, with 13 bases lining up with TRBD2. Germline CDR1 is MDHEN and CDR2 is SYDVKM. The CDR3 is made up of 17 amino acids. Trimming took 5 bases from V and 6 from J; bases not matched to a gene: 13. The CDR3 loop reads CASSTSGRAFRISEQYF. Written as DNA, the CDR3 is TGTGCCAGCAGTACTAGCGGGAGGGCCTTTAGGATCTCCGAGCAGTACTTC.

The chain carries TRBV20-1 and TRBJ2-1, with D hard to call. Germline V gives CDR1 DFQATT, CDR2 SNEGSKA (reference sequence). The CDR3 runs to 15 residues. V lost 0 bases to trimming and J lost 8 bases, with 17 bases between them. The chain's CDR3 is CSARDWASGVDEQFF. DNA of the CDR3: TGCAGTGCTAGAGACTGGGCTAGTGGGGTCGATGAGCAGTTCTTC.

The sample holds many counts of this clonotype. The chain combines TRBV7-2 with TRBJ2-5; 7 nucleotides match TRBD1. The CDR3 covers 13 residues. Trimming cost V 5 bases and J 10 bases; bases outside gene matches: 10. CDR1 is SGHTA and CDR2 is FQGNSA in the germline V gene. The CDR3 loop is CASSLGPQGDQYF. CDR3 nucleotides: TGTGCCAGCAGCCTGGGACCCCAGGGGGACCAGTACTTC.

The genes are TRBV5-6 and TRBJ2-1; TRBD1 aligns across 7 bases. After removal of 0 bases from V and 8 bases from J, the junction contained 8 bases not matched to a gene. The CDR3 is 15 amino acids. Germline loops: CDR1 SGHDT, CDR2 YYEEEE. CDR3: CASSLAPTRGHEQFF. In DNA, the CDR3 is TGTGCCAGCAGCTTGGCCCCCACTAGGGGGCATGAGCAGTTCTTC.

This clonotype has a count of ten or more. The CDR3 region is CASSLVVPMNTEAFF. CDR3 DNA: TGTGCCAGCAGCTTAGTTGTGCCTATGAACACTGAAGCTTTCTTT. J is TRBJ1-1 and V is TRBV7-2; D is undetermined. CDR1 is SGHTA, CDR2 FQGNSA, per germline. The length of the CDR3 is 15 residues. V was clipped by 1 base and J by 0 bases, with 9 bases between them.